These 14 T cell receptor beta chains share one sample of origin, sequenced in a study of cytomegalovirus exposure and HLA in healthy donors. Assay used: immunoSEQ multiplex PCR; TCRdb lists only in-frame clones, some missing. The sample yields some 250,000 clones, about nine tenths seen once. Sequencing input: PBMCs. All receptors come from a woman younger than 45 in good health and CMV-seronegative.

This clone has a count of ten or more. The chain joins TRBV29-1 to TRBJ1-2, with TRBD1 identical over 7 bases. Germline V lookup: CDR1 SQVTM, CDR2 ANQGSEA. With V trimmed by 5 bases and J by 6 bases, 6 bases remained unmatched. This CDR3 contains 12 residues. DNA for the CDR3: TGCAGCGTTAACAGGGGAACGGATGGCTACACCTTC. This encodes CSVNRGTDGYTF. The full variable domain, completed using reference TRBV29-1 and TRBJ1-2, is SAVISQKPSRDICQRGTSLTIQCQVDSQVTMMFWYRQQPGQSLTLIATANQGSEATYESGFVIDKFPISRPNLTFSTLTVSNMSPEDSSIYLCSVNRGTDGYTFGSGTRLTVV.

The chain uses TRBV5-4 and TRBJ2-1, with 11 bases that match TRBD2. The CDR3 is made up of 15 amino acids. Losses at the gene ends were 4 bases for V and 6 bases for J; bases not matched to a gene: 6. Germline values: CDR1 SGHNT, CDR2 YYREEE (reference sequence). The CDR3 loop is CASSRTSGRGNEQFF. In DNA, the CDR3 is TGTGCCAGCAGCCGTACTAGCGGGAGAGGCAATGAGCAGTTCTTC.

The chain recombines TRBV10-1 with TRBJ2-3; 8 bases align to TRBD2. The CDR3 contains 16 residues. Germline V gene data show CDR1 as WNHNN and CDR2 as SYGVQD (reference sequence). Unmatched junction bases numbered 17, after V lost 8 bases and J lost 7 bases. The CDR3 coding sequence is TGCGCCAGCCCGGGCGGGGGGCGGAAGTTTAGTTATACGCAGTATTTT. This codes for CASPGGGRKFSYTQYF.

The chain recombines TRBV10-3 with TRBJ2-5; D assignment may be TRBD1 or TRBD2 (5 bases each). The CDR3 loop spans 12 amino acids. Deletions cut 11 bases from V and 5 bases from J, with 15 bases between. CDR1 is ENHRY and CDR2 is SYGVKD in the germline V gene. The CDR3 region has the DNA TGTGCCGTTTCCAGGGAGCGGGAGACCCAGTACTTC. The encoded protein is CAVSRERETQYF.

V usage is TRBV4-3 and J usage is TRBJ2-7; 10 bases are shared with TRBD1. Germline values: CDR1 LGHNA, CDR2 YSLEER. This CDR3 is 19 amino acids long. The V segment lost 1 base and the J segment 4 bases; nucleotides outside the gene matches: 16. In DNA form, the CDR3 reads TGCGCCAGCAGCCAAGTAAACGCTTGGGATGGGACAGGGGATTACGAGCAGTACTTC. This codes for CASSQVNAWDGTGDYEQYF.

The chain links TRBV6-5 to TRBJ1-4; 9 nucleotides match TRBD1. The CDR3 is 15 amino acids. The V and J ends lost 8 bases and 5 bases, in that order; junction bases with no gene match: 9. Per the germline V gene, CDR1 is MNHEY and CDR2 is SVGAGI. The CDR3 region has the DNA TGTGCCAGCTGGGCAGCCGGGACAGGGAATGAAAAACTGTTTTTT. Translated: CASWAAGTGNEKLFF.

This sequence joins TRBV7-9 and TRBJ2-7; D not resolved. V lost 5 bases and J lost 0, with 11 bases in between. This CDR3 contains 14 residues. Germline lookup yields CDR1 SEHNR and CDR2 FQNEAQ (reference sequence). The CDR3 DNA reads TGTGCCAGCAGCCCCCCGGCGGTCTCCTACGAGCAGTACTTC. Translation: CASSPPAVSYEQYF.

The rearrangement joins TRBV4-1 to TRBJ2-1; maybe TRBD2 (6 bases). The germline gives CDR1 MGHRA, CDR2 YSYEKL. The CDR3 has 17 residues. With 1 base removed from V and 9 bases from J, the gap between germline ends came to 22 bases. Here the CDR3 DNA reads TGCGCCAGCAGCCAAGTACGGGGCGGGATCGATTCGGCTGAGCAGTTCTTC. Residues: CASSQVRGGIDSAEQFF.

The chain links TRBV7-3 to TRBJ2-1; 10 bases agree with TRBD2. This CDR3 is 16 amino acids long. Looked up from germline, CDR1 is SGHTA and CDR2 is FQGTGA. J gave up 1 base and V 2 bases, and 2 bases lay outside the gene matches. In DNA form, the CDR3 reads TGTGCCAGCAGCTTAGGAGCGGGAGGGTCCTACAATGAGCAGTTCTTC. It is translated as CASSLGAGGSYNEQFF.

The chain combines TRBV5-6 with TRBJ2-5; TRBD1 is a possible D gene (6 bases). V gave up 4 bases and J gave up 4 bases, with 14 bases separating them. There are 14 residues in the CDR3. CDR1 SGHDT and CDR2 YYEEEE come from the germline V gene. CDR3 coding DNA: TGTGCCAGCAGCCCATTGGGGGCTGGAGAGACCCAGTACTTC. Translating gives CASSPLGAGETQYF.

This chain connects TRBV13 to TRBJ2-3; D is undetermined. Germline V gene lookup returns CDR1 PRHDT and CDR2 FYEKMQ (reference sequence). There are 14 residues in the CDR3. V was trimmed by 2 bases and J by 2 bases, leaving 8 bases between them. CDR3 amino acids: CASSLRPVTDTQYF. The CDR3 nucleotides read TGTGCCAGCAGCTTAAGGCCGGTCACAGATACGCAGTATTTT.

The CDR3 DNA sequence: TGTGCCAGCAGCTCGCCAGGGACTAGCTCCTACGAGCAGTACTTC. This gives the protein CASSSPGTSSYEQYF. This chain joins TRBV7-2 and TRBJ2-7; 8 bases align to TRBD2. Trimming at V came to 4 bases and at J to 0 bases, leaving 5 bases not matched to a gene. Per germline, CDR1 SGHTA and CDR2 FQGNSA. CDR3 length equals 15 residues.

The chain couples TRBV5-1 to TRBJ2-5; D is possibly TRBD2 (6 bases). The V end lost 4 bases, the J end lost 5 bases, and 24 bases lay between the germline ends. This CDR3 has 17 residues. Looked up from germline, CDR1 is SGHRS and CDR2 is YFSETQ. The DNA for the CDR3 is TGCGCCAGCAGCCCGGGCGGCGGGGCACGGTCGGGGGAGACCCAGTACTTC. As protein: CASSPGGGARSGETQYF. The entire variable domain, with the rest obtained from reference TRBV5-1 and TRBJ2-5, is as follows: KAGVTQTPRYLIKTRGQQVTLSCSPISGHRSVSWYQQTPGQGLQFLFEYFSETQRNKGNFPGRFSGRQFSNSRSEMNVSTLELGDSALYLCASSPGGGARSGETQYFGPGTRLLVL.

The chain employs TRBV18 and TRBJ2-3; 10 positions match TRBD2. The length of the CDR3 is 17 residues. The trim removed 4 bases at V and 4 bases at J, leaving 11 bases unmatched. Looked up from germline, CDR1 is KGHSH and CDR2 is LQKENI. The CDR3 sequence is CASSLGLAKRTADTQYF. The CDR3 DNA reads TGTGCCAGCTCACTGGGACTAGCGAAACGGACGGCAGATACGCAGTATTTT.